This T cell receptor (beta chain) is from a study of beta chain features in type 1 diabetes. The wider study: In all, more than 90,000,000 sorted cells from all samples were analyzed.

This clone was detected only a few times. Its antigen remains unidentified. Findings and caveats of the study: Patients' naive, central memory and Treg TCRB repertoires seemed closer to one another than those of healthy donors.

CDR3 length: 13 amino acids. cDNA synthesis used the whole RNA isolate, giving expressed TCRB sequences. Data came from immunoSEQ multiplex PCR; TCRdb stores just in-frame clones and leaves some out. The table includes some 200,000 clones, about 11% detected once. This chain connects TRBV21-1 to TRBJ2-7; TRBD1, the table's D call, was not compared with the DNA. TRBV21-1 is given as a pseudogene. The source material was central memory CD4+ T cells from blood. This clonotype was sampled from a man between 18 and 35 years old in good health. CDR3 residues: CASSKGGQGEQYF. In DNA, the CDR3 is TGTGCCAGCAGCAAAGGGGGACAGGGGGAGCAGTACTTC.